Each of the 7 T cell receptor beta chains below was sequenced from the same sample in a study of monozygotic twins with inflammatory bowel disease. For each CDR3 protein, TCRdb gives one entry from its re-call of the 5' RACE reads, without DNA. The table for this sample gives about 380,000 distinct CDR3 sequences. The source material was blood. These receptors came from a human donor with ulcerative colitis or Crohn's disease, or a healthy co-twin of an affected twin (not recorded which).

This sequence joins TRBV4-1 and TRBJ2-7; absent DNA, TCRdb's TRBD2 call cannot be checked. This CDR3 has 17 residues. The germline gives CDR1 MGHRA, CDR2 YSYEKL. This chain's CDR3 is CASSQPIGTTRSYEQYF.

The chain joins TRBV4-1 to TRBJ1-2. The CDR3 is 15 residues long. CDR1 MGHRA and CDR2 YSYEKL come from the germline V gene. The CDR3: CASSQEREYGSGYTF.

The chain is built from TRBV7-6 and TRBJ2-7; TCRdb returns TRBD1, unconfirmable since there is no DNA. The CDR3 runs to 17 residues. Germline V lookup: CDR1 SGHVS, CDR2 FNYEAQ. The CDR3 region is CASSPLGTGPGLHEQYF.

This sequence joins TRBV3-1 and TRBJ2-7; the TCRdb call, TRBD1, lacks DNA for checking. The CDR3 has 12 amino acids. Germline V gene lookup returns CDR1 LGHDT and CDR2 YNNKEL (reference sequence). CDR3 region: CASSQVGGQPEF.

The chain carries TRBV24-1 and TRBJ2-3; TCRdb outputs TRBD2, but without DNA this stays unchecked. The CDR3 spans 17 residues. CDR1 KGHDR and CDR2 SFDVKD come from the germline V gene. CDR3 amino acids: CATSGRGLAGVTDTQYF.

This rearrangement joins TRBV6-5 to TRBJ2-1; the D gene TCRdb calls, TRBD1, cannot be checked with no DNA. Germline V gene lookup returns CDR1 MNHEY and CDR2 SVGAGI. The CDR3 loop spans 14 amino acids. The CDR3 is CASSYRTGYYEQFF.

The chain links TRBV6-5 to TRBJ2-2; absent DNA, TCRdb's TRBD1 call cannot be checked. Germline V lookup: CDR1 MNHEY, CDR2 SVGAGI. This CDR3 comprises 16 residues. CDR3 in amino acids: CASSYSRRGSTGELFF.